Below are 29 T cell receptor beta chains sequenced from a single sample in a study of T cell responses to AZD1222 COVID-19 vaccine. Clones were read by immunoSEQ multiplex PCR, and TCRdb kept only the in-frame ones, dropping some. Of about 120,000 clones in the sample, around 81% were seen once. Here the sequenced sample was peripheral blood, taken on day 0 of AZD1222 vaccination. The receptors come from an adult in good health.

The rearrangement uses TRBV30 and TRBJ2-2; possibly TRBD1 for D (6 bases). This CDR3 comprises 16 residues. Trimming removed 0 bases from V and 6 bases from J, with 17 bases in between. Germline V gene sequence: CDR1 GTSNPN, CDR2 SVGIG (reference sequence). This CDR3 is CAWSVTGRGLAGELFF. The CDR3 DNA is TGTGCCTGGAGTGTGACAGGAAGGGGGTTGGCCGGGGAGCTGTTTTTT. The whole variable domain, filled in from reference TRBV30 and TRBJ2-2, reads SQTIHQWPATLVQPVGSPLSLECTVEGTSNPNLYWYRQAAGRGLQLLFYSVGIGQISSEVPQNLSASRPQDRQFILSSKKLLLSDSGFYLCAWSVTGRGLAGELFFGEGSRLTVL.

The J gene is TRBJ2-1, the V gene TRBV21-1; the table names TRBD2, a call not compared with the DNA. TRBV21-1 is a recognized pseudogene. This CDR3 spans 16 amino acids. CDR3 region: CASSKMGGAIYNEQFF. DNA for the CDR3: TGTGCCAGCAGCAAAATGGGGGGGGCAATCTACAATGAGCAGTTCTTC.

This clone turned up a few times. The genes are TRBV7-9 and TRBJ1-1; TRBD1 agrees at 10 bases. The CDR3 has 14 residues. With 5 bases clipped from V and 5 bases from J, the junction kept 5 bases outside the gene matches. The germline gives CDR1 SEHNR, CDR2 FQNEAQ (reference sequence). This chain's CDR3 is CASSATGGATEAFF. The CDR3 DNA reads as TGTGCCAGCAGCGCGACAGGGGGCGCGACTGAAGCTTTCTTT.

The gene calls are TRBV18 and TRBJ2-1; 8 bases fit TRBD1. The CDR3 sequence is 16 residues long. From germline, CDR1 is KGHSH and CDR2 LQKENI. With V trimmed by 4 bases and J by 1 base, 6 bases remained unmatched. CDR3 coding DNA: TGTGCCAGCTCACGTCCAGACAGGGGATCCTACAATGAGCAGTTCTTC. This encodes CASSRPDRGSYNEQFF.

The V gene is TRBV5-6, the J gene TRBJ1-2, with no clear D. CDR1 SGHDT and CDR2 YYEEEE come from the germline V gene. The CDR3 is made up of 11 amino acids. The V gene lost 3 bases and the J gene lost 7 bases, with 7 bases spanning the gap. DNA for the CDR3: TGTGCCAGCAGCTGGGGTTTTGGCTACACCTTC. Protein: CASSWGFGYTF.

The J gene is TRBJ1-4, the V gene TRBV7-2, with 9 positions matching TRBD1. The CDR3 contains 14 residues. The germline gives CDR1 SGHTA, CDR2 FQGNSA. V lost 4 bases and J lost 10; bases outside the gene matches: 7. The CDR3 DNA sequence: TGTGCCAGCAGCTCGGGACAGGGAATTGGAAAACTGTTTTTT. This translates into CASSSGQGIGKLFF.

The chain uses TRBV28 and TRBJ2-1, with D tentatively TRBD2 (5 bases). The CDR3 has 16 residues. V was pared by 7 bases and J by 6 bases, with 22 bases between. Looked up from germline, CDR1 is MDHEN and CDR2 is SYDVKM. DNA for the CDR3: TGTGCCAGCATTACGGGGTCCATCAGTCTTCTCAATGAGCAGTTCTTC. It specifies CASITGSISLLNEQFF.

The V gene is TRBV6-5, the J gene TRBJ2-7; TRBD1 aligns across 7 bases. Germline lookup yields CDR1 MNHEY and CDR2 SVGAGI. The CDR3 totals 15 residues. The J segment lost 7 bases and the V segment lost 6 bases, leaving 15 bases of the junction unmatched. The CDR3 is CASSDRPNRGGEQYF. DNA for the CDR3: TGTGCCAGCAGCGACCGTCCCAACAGGGGTGGGGAGCAGTACTTC.

This clone was detected only a few times. The chain uses TRBV7-2 and TRBJ2-7; D call uncertain. Germline CDR1 reads SGHTA; CDR2 reads FQGNSA. This CDR3 has 12 residues. Trimming left V 11 bases short and J 6 bases short, with 17 bases between. CDR3 in DNA: TGTGCCGTATGGCTCCCCTCTGGCGAGCAGTACTTC. It codes for CAVWLPSGEQYF.

Only a few counts were recorded for this clone. The J gene is TRBJ2-7, the V gene TRBV19; D is uncertain. CDR1 is LNHDA and CDR2 is SQIVND in the germline V gene (reference sequence). Between the trimmed V and J ends, which lost 1 base and 3 bases, there was a span of 10 bases. The CDR3 is 14 residues long. The CDR3 DNA sequence: TGTGCCAGTAGTATAGGTCCCCGTAACTACGAGCAGTACTTC. This gives the protein CASSIGPRNYEQYF.

The chain links TRBV28 to TRBJ2-2, with D perhaps given as TRBD1 or TRBD2 (6 bases each). The CDR3 covers 16 residues. Trimming left V 6 bases short and J 7 bases short, with 21 bases between. Looked up from germline, CDR1 is MDHEN and CDR2 is SYDVKM. In DNA form, the CDR3 reads TGTGCCAGCAGCCGCCACGCCGGGGGCGCAAACGGGGAGCTGTTTTTT. Translating it yields CASSRHAGGANGELFF.

This chain links TRBV19 with TRBJ2-7; 11 nucleotides line up with TRBD2. Germline trimming cut 7 bases from V and 2 bases from J; bases unmatched to any gene: 4. Germline V gene data show CDR1 as LNHDA and CDR2 as SQIVND (reference sequence). The CDR3 is 14 residues long. The CDR3 bases are TGTGCCAGTAAGACTAGCGGGATTACCTACGAGCAGTACTTC. Amino acids: CASKTSGITYEQYF.

V gene TRBV19 combines with J gene TRBJ2-1; 9 bases line up with TRBD1. CDR1 is LNHDA, CDR2 SQIVND, per germline (reference sequence). The V gene end was trimmed by 1 base and the J gene end by 4 bases; junction bases not matched to a gene: 2. The CDR3 runs 15 residues. CDR3 loop: CASSIGGTGYNEQFF. The CDR3 coding sequence is TGTGCCAGTAGTATAGGAGGGACAGGGTACAATGAGCAGTTCTTC.

The chain has TRBV28 and TRBJ1-1; D perhaps matches TRBD1 (6 bases). Germline CDR1 and CDR2: MDHEN and SYDVKM. This CDR3 has 16 amino acids. Deletions cut 4 bases from V and 4 bases from J, with 19 bases between. In nucleotides, the CDR3 is TGTGCCAGCAGTTGGTCGTTTTCCGGGGGCGGCACTGAAGCTTTCTTT. As protein: CASSWSFSGGGTEAFF.

J is TRBJ1-5 and V is TRBV19; tentatively, D is TRBD1 (6 bases). Trimming pared 5 bases from V and 3 bases from J, leaving 14 bases between. This CDR3 is 15 amino acids long. Germline CDR1 is LNHDA and CDR2 is SQIVND (reference sequence). The CDR3 is CASSLSGGNNQPQHF. The CDR3 nucleotides are TGTGCCAGTAGTTTAAGTGGGGGCAACAATCAGCCCCAGCATTTT.

The chain employs TRBV4-3 and TRBJ1-2, with D uncertain. V was trimmed by 0 bases and J by 8 bases, leaving 25 bases between them. Germline V lookup: CDR1 LGHNA, CDR2 YSLEER. The CDR3 covers 18 residues. The DNA of the CDR3 is TGCGCCAGCAGCCAAGATCGTGCGGCCCTCGGATTACTTTACGGCTACACCTTC. It yields the protein CASSQDRAALGLLYGYTF.

V usage is TRBV10-3 and J usage is TRBJ1-2, with 11 bases that match TRBD1. Trimming at V came to 6 bases and at J to 4 bases, leaving 4 bases not matched to a gene. There are 14 residues in the CDR3. CDR1 and CDR2 from the germline V gene are ENHRY and SYGVKD. The CDR3 DNA reads as TGTGCCATCAGCGCGGGACAGGGGGGCTATGGCTACACCTTC. Amino acid sequence: CAISAGQGGYGYTF.

The CDR3 protein is CASSSPWGGNEKLFF. The CDR3 DNA reads as TGTGCCAGCAGTTCTCCCTGGGGTGGTAATGAAAAACTGTTTTTT. V and J are TRBV28 and TRBJ1-4, with no clear D. The length of the CDR3 is 15 residues. CDR1 and CDR2 (germline): MDHEN, SYDVKM. V lost 4 bases to trimming and J lost 4 bases, with 13 bases between them.

The chain has TRBV19 and TRBJ2-6; D unresolved. Germline V gene lookup returns CDR1 LNHDA and CDR2 SQIVND (reference sequence). Trimming took 6 bases from V and 0 from J, leaving 9 bases between them. The CDR3 is 15 amino acids. In DNA form, the CDR3 reads TGTGCCAGTAGCCCGACAAGCTCTGGGGCCAACGTCCTGACTTTC. This encodes CASSPTSSGANVLTF.

This rearrangement joins TRBV14 to TRBJ1-2; D unclear. The CDR3 spans 10 residues. V was trimmed by 6 bases and J by 8 bases, leaving 7 bases between them. Germline loops: CDR1 SGHDN, CDR2 FVKESK. In DNA form, the CDR3 reads TGTGCCAGCAGTCCTGGGGGCTACACCTTC. Translated: CASSPGGYTF.

This clone was counted a few times. This rearrangement joins TRBV2 to TRBJ2-7, with D perhaps matching TRBD2 (6 bases). CDR1 and CDR2 (germline): SNHLY, FYNNEI. The CDR3 loop spans 15 amino acids. The ends were cut back, 3 bases at V and 1 base at J, with 13 bases in the middle. The CDR3 sequence is CASSEAASESYEQYF. CDR3 in DNA: TGTGCCAGCAGTGAGGCGGCTAGCGAGTCCTACGAGCAGTACTTC.

V and J are TRBV9 and TRBJ2-7; TRBD1 is a possible D gene (6 bases). The CDR3 has 14 residues. CDR1 is SGDLS, CDR2 YYNGEE, per germline. V was cut by 3 bases and J by 1 base, with 11 bases left in between. The CDR3 sequence is CASSAGQRSYEQYF. CDR3 nucleotide sequence: TGTGCCAGCAGCGCCGGACAGAGATCCTACGAGCAGTACTTC.

The V call is TRBV6-9, the J call TRBJ1-1, with D tentatively TRBD1 (6 bases). Germline V gene lookup returns CDR1 MNHGY and CDR2 SVAAGI. V shed 4 bases and J shed 4 bases, with 13 bases lying between them. The CDR3 consists of 14 residues. CDR3 DNA sequence: TGTGCCAGCAGTTCACAGGGAACCCTCACTGAAGCTTTCTTT. Translating gives CASSSQGTLTEAFF.

This clone was seen only a few times. This chain links TRBV18 with TRBJ2-5; D is unclear. The V and J ends lost 0 bases and 0 bases respectively, with 14 bases between them. The CDR3 spans 17 residues. CDR1 is KGHSH and CDR2 is LQKENI in the germline V gene. The CDR3 DNA sequence: TGTGCCAGCTCACCACCGGTTCCTCGGACCCACCAAGAGACCCAGTACTTC. Protein product: CASSPPVPRTHQETQYF. Drawing the rest from reference TRBV18 and TRBJ2-5, the complete variable domain is NAGVMQNPRHLVRRRGQEARLRCSPMKGHSHVYWYRQLPEEGLKFMVYLQKENIIDESGMPKERFSAEFPKEGPSILRIQQVVRGDSAAYFCASSPPVPRTHQETQYFGPGTRLLVL.

This chain's CDR3 is CASSGQGGNIQYF. CDR3 nucleotides: TGTGCCAGCAGTGGACAGGGGGGAAACATTCAGTACTTC. The chain combines TRBV28 with TRBJ2-4, with 10 bases fitting TRBD1. Trimming at V came to 5 bases and at J to 6 bases, leaving 1 base not matched to a gene. The CDR3 has 13 amino acids. CDR1 and CDR2 (germline): MDHEN, SYDVKM.

The J gene is TRBJ1-6, the V gene TRBV6-5, with D perhaps matching TRBD1 (5 bases). The CDR3 contains 15 residues. The germline V gene has CDR1 MNHEY and CDR2 SVGAGI. Trimming pared 2 bases from V and 10 bases from J, leaving 15 bases between. As DNA, the CDR3 is TGTGCCAGCAGTTACCCAGGGTCCCGGGACTCACCCCTCCACTTT. This sequence encodes CASSYPGSRDSPLHF.

This clone was counted once. The V call is TRBV6-5, the J call TRBJ2-3; 7 bases match TRBD2. J was trimmed by 5 bases and V by 7 bases; bases with no gene match: 9. CDR1 and CDR2 from the germline V gene are MNHEY and SVGAGI. This CDR3 is built from 14 residues. This CDR3 is CASTLAGAGDTQYF. DNA for the CDR3: TGTGCCAGCACGTTGGCGGGAGCGGGAGATACGCAGTATTTT.

The chain joins TRBV7-9 to TRBJ2-1; 10 positions agree with TRBD2. CDR1 is SEHNR and CDR2 is FQNEAQ in the germline V gene (reference sequence). V lost 2 bases, J lost 9 bases, and 7 bases stayed unmatched. CDR3 size: 15 residues. The CDR3: CASSLPLAGASEQFF. As DNA, the CDR3 is TGTGCCAGCAGCTTACCCCTAGCGGGAGCTTCTGAGCAGTTCTTC.

The chain uses TRBV2 and TRBJ1-5; TRBD1 might be the D (5 bases). V lost 3 bases and J 3 bases, leaving 9 bases between the germline ends. This CDR3 spans 14 amino acids. Germline V gene data show CDR1 as SNHLY and CDR2 as FYNNEI. The CDR3 is CASSEVGANQPQHF. As DNA, the CDR3 is TGTGCCAGCAGTGAGGTTGGGGCCAATCAGCCCCAGCATTTT.